A single sample is the source of the 24 T cell receptor beta chains below, sequenced in a study of CD8 T cells in ankylosing spondylitis. Points from the study as a whole: For ankylosing spondylitis blood, a TCR beta motif of several highly homologous variants appeared characteristic.

TCRdb fed the 5' RACE reads into MiXCR, producing one record per CDR3 protein. Found here are over 700,000 distinct CDR3 sequences, 15% to 20% of them singletons; the top ten hold around a fifth. Antigens for these TCRs are unknown. Sequencing used blood, either unsorted or a sorted T cell fraction (not recorded which). The receptors were gathered from a male donor with ankylosing spondylitis.

The J gene is TRBJ2-1, the V gene TRBV29-1; D tentatively reads TRBD1 or TRBD2 (5 bases each). The CDR3 runs 15 residues. Trimming took off 7 bases at V and 2 bases at J, with 18 bases between the two ends. The germline V gene has CDR1 SQVTM and CDR2 ANQGSEA. The CDR3 sequence is CSGHSGPDTYNEQFF. DNA of the CDR3: TGCAGCGGTCACTCGGGACCGGACACCTACAATGAGCAGTTCTTC.

The chain is built from TRBV11-2 and TRBJ2-3; D perhaps matches TRBD2 (5 bases). CDR1 is SGHAT and CDR2 is FQNNGV in the germline V gene. V was shortened by 4 bases and J by 4 bases, with 9 bases between the two germline ends. The CDR3 contains 13 residues. CDR3 region: CASSWTAPDTQYF. The CDR3, as DNA: TGTGCCAGCAGCTGGACTGCCCCAGATACGCAGTATTTT.

The chain employs TRBV4-1 and TRBJ2-3; 10 bases are shared with TRBD2. From germline, CDR1 is MGHRA and CDR2 YSYEKL. CDR3 length: 17 residues. V lost 7 bases and J lost 4; bases outside the gene matches: 14. This CDR3 reads CASNPPYSLAGADTQYF. The DNA of the CDR3 is TGCGCCAGCAACCCACCCTATTCTCTAGCGGGAGCAGATACGCAGTATTTT.

The chain carries TRBV12-3 or TRBV12-4 and TRBJ1-5; unclear D gene. This CDR3 region has 17 residues. Trimming took off 3 bases at V and 0 bases at J, with 15 bases between the two ends. Here the CDR3 DNA reads TGTGCCAGCAGTTTTAAAAAGGGAGCGAATAGCAATCAGCCCCAGCATTTT. It codes for CASSFKKGANSNQPQHF.

This clonotype has only a few counts. This chain links TRBV7-8 with TRBJ1-1, with no clear D. Germline V lookup: CDR1 SGHVS, CDR2 FQNEAQ. Trimming took 7 bases from V and 4 from J, leaving 7 bases between them. The CDR3 has 11 amino acids. The DNA of the CDR3 is TGTGCCAGCACCCTTGGCACTGAAGCTTTCTTT. Translation: CASTLGTEAFF.

The chain recombines TRBV25-1 with TRBJ1-5; TRBD1 might be the D (6 bases). This CDR3 has 17 residues. Per the germline V gene, CDR1 is MGHDK and CDR2 is SYGVNS. V was cut by 0 bases and J by 2 bases, with 14 bases left in between. The CDR3 DNA sequence: TGTGCCAGCAGTGAATATGATGGGGGGCCGTGCAATCAGCCCCAGCATTTT. It translates to CASSEYDGGPCNQPQHF.

A few counts support this clonotype. The chain is built from TRBV5-1 and TRBJ2-1; no firm D call. Germline V CDR1 and CDR2: SGHRS, YFSETQ. Trimming removed 0 bases at V and 6 bases at J, with 13 bases between. The CDR3 sequence is 15 residues long. DNA for the CDR3: TGCGCCAGCAGCTTGGAGGTGGCGTGGCTCAATGAGCAGTTCTTC. It is translated as CASSLEVAWLNEQFF.

This clonotype occurred a few times. The chain carries TRBV12-3 or TRBV12-4 and TRBJ2-3; D may be TRBD2 (6 bases). The V end was cut by 2 bases, the J end by 1 base, with 10 bases between. The CDR3 sequence is 15 residues long. DNA of the CDR3: TGTGCCAGCAGTTTAACCCGCGGGGGCACAGATACGCAGTATTTT. Translating gives CASSLTRGGTDTQYF.

This clonotype was counted a few times. The CDR3 region is CSVEDRLSGEQFF. CDR3 sequence (DNA): TGCAGCGTTGAAGATCGACTTTCGGGCGAGCAGTTCTTC. The chain couples TRBV29-1 to TRBJ2-1; no firm D call. The CDR3 extends over 13 amino acids. V dropped 0 bases and J dropped 10 bases, with 13 bases sitting between them. Germline CDR1 is SQVTM and CDR2 is ANQGSEA.

The rearrangement uses TRBV4-1 and TRBJ1-5; D gene unclear. The CDR3 loop spans 15 amino acids. Trimming took 1 base from V and 2 from J, leaving 9 bases between them. Germline lookup yields CDR1 MGHRA and CDR2 YSYEKL. In DNA, the CDR3 is TGCGCCAGCAGCCAAGTCGCGAGGGGCAATCAGCCCCAGCATTTT. Amino acid sequence: CASSQVARGNQPQHF.

The table lists this clonotype with a few counts. V usage is TRBV5-6 and J usage is TRBJ2-3; D gene ambiguous. Trimming cost V 4 bases and J 4 bases, with 13 bases left between them. The germline CDR1 and CDR2 sequences are SGHDT and YYEEEE. The CDR3 runs to 14 residues. The CDR3 sequence: CASSLHGWPDTQYF. In nucleotides, the CDR3 is TGTGCCAGCAGCCTGCACGGATGGCCAGATACGCAGTATTTT. The full variable domain, rest sourced from reference TRBV5-6 and TRBJ2-3, is DAGVTQSPTHLIKTRGQQVTLRCSPKSGHDTVSWYQQALGQGPQFIFQYYEEEERQRGNFPDRFSGHQFPNYSSELNVNALLLGDSALYLCASSLHGWPDTQYFGPGTRLTVL.

This clonotype was observed a handful of times. The genes are TRBV5-1 and TRBJ2-1, with a possible D match to TRBD1 (6 bases). This CDR3 has 15 residues. The germline V and J ends were trimmed by 4 bases and 2 bases, with 13 bases remaining between them. Germline lookup yields CDR1 SGHRS and CDR2 YFSETQ. CDR3 in DNA: TGCGCCAGCAGCCCCGGACAGCCACCCTACAATGAGCAGTTCTTC. Amino acids: CASSPGQPPYNEQFF.

This chain joins TRBV6-5 and TRBJ1-1, with a possible D match to TRBD1 (5 bases). The V gene's germline CDR1 is MNHEY and CDR2 SVGAGI. This CDR3 comprises 15 residues. V was cut by 4 bases and J by 5 bases, with 17 bases left in between. CDR3 sequence: CASSSPGGKETEAFF. In DNA, the CDR3 is TGTGCCAGCAGTTCCCCCGGGGGAAAGGAGACTGAAGCTTTCTTT.

This clonotype was seen a single time. The chain is built from TRBV12-3 or TRBV12-4 and TRBJ2-2; 13 bases are shared with TRBD2. The CDR3 is 17 amino acids. The V and J ends lost 6 bases and 4 bases, in that order; junction bases with no gene match: 8. CDR3 coding DNA: TGTGCCAGCAGCCGCGGACTAGCGGGAGAGGTCACCGGGGAGCTGTTTTTT. Translated, it gives CASSRGLAGEVTGELFF.

This chain links TRBV27 with TRBJ2-2, with D possibly being TRBD2 (5 bases). Trimming pared 3 bases from V and 0 bases from J, leaving 14 bases between. Germline CDR1 reads MNHEY; CDR2 reads SMNVEV (reference sequence). The CDR3 has 17 amino acids. CDR3 bases: TGTGCCAGCAGTTTTCGGGTGGGAGACGCGAACACCGGGGAGCTGTTTTTT. Its protein is CASSFRVGDANTGELFF.

This clonotype was seen a single time. The V gene is TRBV7-6, the J gene TRBJ1-2; no clear D gene. V was trimmed by 5 bases and J by 4 bases, leaving 17 bases between them. The CDR3 runs 15 residues. Germline CDR1 SGHVS, CDR2 FNYEAQ. DNA of the CDR3: TGTGCCAGCAGCCCCAATCCCCAGACACCCTATGGCTACACCTTC. Protein product: CASSPNPQTPYGYTF.

This clonotype has more than one count but fewer than ten. The chain joins TRBV20-1 to TRBJ1-1, with a tentative D call TRBD1 (5 bases). The CDR3 has 13 residues. V lost 5 bases to trimming and J lost 2 bases, with 12 bases between them. Germline assignment: CDR1 DFQATT and CDR2 SNEGSKA (reference sequence). Written as DNA, the CDR3 is TGCAGTGCTGAAAAGGACACAAACACTGAAGCTTTCTTT. Its translation: CSAEKDTNTEAFF.

V gene TRBV6-5 combines with J gene TRBJ1-2, with D unresolved. The germline V and J ends were trimmed by 0 bases and 5 bases, with 16 bases remaining between them. Germline V lookup: CDR1 MNHEY, CDR2 SVGAGI. The CDR3 is 16 residues long. CDR3 in amino acids: CASSYSTRQGRYGYTF. CDR3 nucleotides: TGTGCCAGCAGTTACTCGACTCGGCAAGGAAGATATGGCTACACCTTC.

The chain has TRBV28 and TRBJ2-4, with D maybe TRBD2 (6 bases). The CDR3 totals 17 residues. Germline V CDR1 and CDR2: MDHEN, SYDVKM. V lost 4 bases and J lost 2, with 18 bases in between. In DNA, the CDR3 is TGTGCCAGCAGTTCCTCGGGGAGCGGGCGGACCAAAAACATTCAGTACTTC. The encoded protein is CASSSSGSGRTKNIQYF. Together with reference TRBV28 and TRBJ2-4, the CDR3 gives the full variable domain: DVKVTQSSRYLVKRTGEKVFLECVQDMDHENMFWYRQDPGLGLRLIYFSYDVKMKEKGDIPEGYSVSREKKERFSLILESASTNQTSMYLCASSSSGSGRTKNIQYFGAGTRLSVL.

The rearrangement links TRBV2 to TRBJ2-5; D gene uncertain. Trimming left V 7 bases short and J 0 bases short, with 6 bases between. This CDR3 has 12 residues. In germline, CDR1 is SNHLY, CDR2 FYNNEI. CDR3 nucleotides: TGTGCCAGCATGAGAGACCAAGAGACCCAGTACTTC. Translation gives CASMRDQETQYF.

This clonotype showed up just a few times. The gene calls are TRBV12-3 or TRBV12-4 and TRBJ2-5, with unresolved D. V lost 5 bases and J lost 2, with 6 bases in between. This CDR3 comprises 12 residues. This CDR3 is CASSKWQETQYF. As DNA, the CDR3 is TGTGCCAGCAGTAAATGGCAAGAGACCCAGTACTTC.

This clonotype was detected a few times. The V gene is TRBV12-3 or TRBV12-4, the J gene TRBJ2-3; unclear D gene. Trimming left V 3 bases short and J 2 bases short, with 12 bases between. The CDR3 has 15 amino acids. This CDR3 is CASSLVLLYTDTQYF. CDR3 DNA sequence: TGTGCCAGCAGTTTGGTCCTACTTTACACAGATACGCAGTATTTT.

This clonotype turned up a few times. V usage is TRBV5-1 and J usage is TRBJ2-7, with D perhaps given as TRBD1 or TRBD2 (5 bases each). This CDR3 contains 15 residues. Germline assignment: CDR1 SGHRS and CDR2 YFSETQ. Trimming removed 2 bases at V and 0 bases at J, with 12 bases between. The CDR3 region has the DNA TGCGCCAGCAGCTTTAGGGACGGAAGCTCCTACGAGCAGTACTTC. Translated, it gives CASSFRDGSSYEQYF.

The chain is built from TRBV7-9 and TRBJ1-4; unclear D gene. The CDR3 sequence is 15 residues long. Looked up from germline, CDR1 is SEHNR and CDR2 is FQNEAQ (reference sequence). The V gene lost 2 bases and the J gene lost 3 bases, with 10 bases spanning the gap. The CDR3 nucleotides are TGTGCCAGCAGCTTATCTGTCGGGGCTAATGAAAAACTGTTTTTT. Encoded protein: CASSLSVGANEKLFF.